The 28 T cell receptor beta chains reported below all come from one sample, sequenced in a study of T cell repertoires in cytomegalovirus infection. TCRdb ran MiXCR on the reads and lists one entry per CDR3 protein. Among under 200,000 distinct CDR3 sequences, 8.5% to 10% were seen once, and the ten largest hold roughly 4.8%. The sequenced sample consisted of PBMCs. The source of these receptors is a human donor in good health (CMV status not recorded). Some clones in this sample may be carry-over from other donors' samples.

The sample holds many counts of this clonotype. The chain recombines TRBV7-9 with TRBJ1-4; tentatively, D is TRBD1 (5 bases). Trimming cost V 5 bases and J 4 bases, with 14 bases left between them. Germline CDR1 reads SEHNR; CDR2 reads FQNEAQ (reference sequence). The CDR3 loop spans 15 amino acids. The CDR3 DNA follows: TGTGCCAGCAGCCCCGGGACGGTTTATAATGAAAAACTGTTTTTT. Amino acids: CASSPGTVYNEKLFF.

The chain employs TRBV12-3 or TRBV12-4 and TRBJ1-1; TRBD1 matches 8 bases. The CDR3 runs to 14 residues. V trimming: 5 bases; J trimming: 5 bases; junction bases outside the gene matches: 7. The CDR3 region is CASSPSTGVTEAFF. In nucleotides, the CDR3 is TGTGCCAGCAGTCCATCGACAGGGGTTACTGAAGCTTTCTTT.

This clonotype was detected ten times or more. The chain is built from TRBV7-6 and TRBJ2-6; 9 positions agree with TRBD1. Germline-derived CDR1 and CDR2 are SGHVS and FNYEAQ. This CDR3 has 17 amino acids. The junction had 5 bases not matched to a gene; V was cut back by 1 base and J by 4 bases. The CDR3 bases are TGTGCCAGCAGCTTAGAAGGGACAGGGTTCGGGGCCAACGTCCTGACTTTC. Protein sequence: CASSLEGTGFGANVLTF.

In this sample, this clonotype turned up many times. The rearrangement uses TRBV11-2 and TRBJ1-1, with 9 bases aligning to TRBD1. This CDR3 has 13 residues. V shed 6 bases and J 3 bases; nucleotides not matched to a gene: 2. Germline lookup yields CDR1 SGHAT and CDR2 FQNNGV. In nucleotides, the CDR3 is TGTGCCAGCAGACAGGGGGCTGACACTGAAGCTTTCTTT. Residues: CASRQGADTEAFF.

This clonotype was counted a few times. V is TRBV6-8 and J is TRBJ2-7; 8 nucleotides agree with TRBD2. The V and J ends lost 6 bases and 7 bases, in that order; junction bases with no gene match: 8. Germline values: CDR1 MNHGY, CDR2 SAAAGT. The CDR3 runs 13 residues. The CDR3 region has the DNA TGTGCCAGCAGAGCGGGAGTATCGCGTGAGCAGTACTTC. Translation: CASRAGVSREQYF.

In this sample, this clonotype turned up many times. This chain uses TRBV28 with TRBJ2-7; D unclear. This CDR3 has 13 amino acids. Germline CDR1 MDHEN, CDR2 SYDVKM. The V end lost 3 bases, the J end lost 0 bases, and 6 bases lay between the germline ends. The CDR3 DNA follows: TGTGCCAGCAGTTTGGCCAGCTCCTACGAGCAGTACTTC. Its translation: CASSLASSYEQYF.

The sample holds many counts of this clonotype. The chain carries TRBV12-3 or TRBV12-4 and TRBJ2-3; D is possibly TRBD1 (6 bases). This CDR3 contains 13 residues. V was pared by 6 bases and J by 5 bases, with 12 bases between. The CDR3 sequence is CASRNRDEDTQYF. CDR3 nucleotide sequence: TGTGCCAGCAGAAACAGGGACGAAGATACGCAGTATTTT.

This clonotype occurred many times. The CDR3 DNA is TGTGCCAGCAGCTTAGGACAGGGCCTTGAGCAGTTCTTC. Translating it yields CASSLGQGLEQFF. The chain carries TRBV7-2 and TRBJ2-1; 7 bases are a match to TRBD1. CDR1 and CDR2 from the germline V gene are SGHTA and FQGNSA. V trimming: 1 base; J trimming: 9 bases; junction bases outside the gene matches: 3. The CDR3 spans 13 residues.

This clonotype was counted many times. The chain is built from TRBV28 and TRBJ1-3, with TRBD1 as a possible D gene (5 bases). The V and J ends lost 2 bases and 4 bases respectively, with 9 bases between them. The CDR3 has 14 residues. In germline, CDR1 is MDHEN, CDR2 SYDVKM. CDR3 nucleotide sequence: TGTGCCAGCAGTTTAGAGGGGTACGGAAACACCATATATTTT. Its translation: CASSLEGYGNTIYF.

This clonotype has only a few counts. The chain recombines TRBV20-1 with TRBJ1-5, with D perhaps TRBD1 (5 bases). The CDR3 length is 15 residues. Germline CDR1 DFQATT, CDR2 SNEGSKA (reference sequence). With 5 bases removed from V and 1 base from J, the gap between germline ends came to 15 bases. The CDR3 sequence is CSAERGAGSNQPQHF. In nucleotides, the CDR3 is TGCAGTGCTGAGAGGGGCGCAGGGAGCAATCAGCCCCAGCATTTT.

The rearrangement uses TRBV20-1 and TRBJ1-1, with 9 bases aligning to TRBD1. The CDR3 spans 16 residues. Trimming at V came to 5 bases and at J to 1 base, leaving 11 bases not matched to a gene. Germline V CDR1 and CDR2: DFQATT, SNEGSKA (reference sequence). This CDR3 reads CSAAPWDRARNTEAFF. In nucleotides, the CDR3 is TGCAGTGCTGCCCCTTGGGACAGGGCTAGGAACACTGAAGCTTTCTTT.

This rearrangement joins TRBV2 to TRBJ2-1; tentatively, D is TRBD2 (5 bases). There are 15 residues in the CDR3. Germline V CDR1 and CDR2: SNHLY, FYNNEI. V was cut by 7 bases and J by 5 bases, with 18 bases left in between. CDR3: CASTLQASKHNEQFF. CDR3 nucleotides: TGTGCCAGCACCCTCCAAGCTAGCAAACACAATGAGCAGTTCTTC.

As to this clonotype: One base away lies a much larger clone, so this may be a sequencing read error. The rearrangement links TRBV20-1 to TRBJ1-2; D gene unclear. Trimming took off 5 bases at V and 8 bases at J, with 12 bases between the two ends. CDR3 size: 11 residues. CDR1 and CDR2 from the germline V gene are DFQATT and SNEGSKA (reference sequence). CDR3 sequence: CSAYTVGGYTF. In DNA, the CDR3 is TGCAGTGCTTATACTGTGGGGGGCTACACCTTC.

There are a few counts of this clonotype. V and J are TRBV6-2 or TRBV6-3 and TRBJ1-1, with D unresolved. This CDR3 has 11 residues. Trimming stripped 10 bases from V and 1 base from J, with 7 bases between. In germline, CDR1 is MNHEY, CDR2 SVGEGT. The DNA of the CDR3 is TGTGCCACGCGCGCGAACACTGAAGCTTTCTTT. Protein sequence: CATRANTEAFF.

CDR3 coding DNA: TGTGCCAGCAGGTCCCGGACGGGCGCCTCCTACGAGCAGTACTTC. Its protein product is CASRSRTGASYEQYF. The rearrangement joins TRBV28 to TRBJ2-7; no reliable D call. Germline lookup yields CDR1 MDHEN and CDR2 SYDVKM. The CDR3 has 15 residues. Trimming removed 6 bases from V and 0 bases from J, with 15 bases in between. The variable domain in full, completed from reference TRBV28 and TRBJ2-7, reads DVKVTQSSRYLVKRTGEKVFLECVQDMDHENMFWYRQDPGLGLRLIYFSYDVKMKEKGDIPEGYSVSREKKERFSLILESASTNQTSMYLCASRSRTGASYEQYFGPGTRLTVT.

CDR3: CSATLSILAKNIQYF. The CDR3 bases are TGCAGTGCTACCCTTTCAATTTTAGCCAAAAACATTCAGTACTTC. The gene calls are TRBV20-1 and TRBJ2-4; D is ambiguous. The CDR3 contains 15 residues. CDR1 is DFQATT and CDR2 is SNEGSKA in the germline V gene (reference sequence). Trimming took 4 bases from V and 0 from J, leaving 13 bases between them.

This clonotype was detected only a few times. The chain has TRBV6-2 or TRBV6-3 and TRBJ2-1; D possibly corresponds to TRBD1 (6 bases). The CDR3 length is 15 residues. V was shortened by 5 bases and J by 4 bases, with 15 bases between the two germline ends. CDR1 and CDR2 (germline): MNHEY, SVGEGT. The CDR3 is CASSPGESPYNEQFF. For the CDR3, the DNA is TGTGCCAGCAGTCCAGGGGAGTCTCCTTACAATGAGCAGTTCTTC.

This clonotype appeared many times. This chain links TRBV27 with TRBJ2-1; TRBD2 agrees at 9 bases. The CDR3 consists of 14 residues. V dropped 7 bases and J dropped 2; count of bases not matched to a gene: 3. The germline gives CDR1 MNHEY, CDR2 SMNVEV (reference sequence). CDR3 in amino acids: CASTLAGPYNEQFF. The DNA of the CDR3 is TGTGCCAGCACCCTAGCGGGACCCTACAATGAGCAGTTCTTC.

This clonotype has a count of ten or more. The rearrangement joins TRBV28 to TRBJ1-6, with D uncertain. The CDR3 is 17 residues long. V lost 6 bases and J 0 bases, leaving 15 bases between the germline ends. The V gene's germline CDR1 is MDHEN and CDR2 SYDVKM. The CDR3 sequence: CASRPDGPSSYNSPLHF. The CDR3, as DNA: TGTGCCAGCAGACCCGACGGCCCGAGCTCCTATAATTCACCCCTCCACTTT.

This clonotype was picked up many times. The chain couples TRBV6-2 or TRBV6-3 to TRBJ2-3, with D unresolved. This CDR3 has 12 residues. CDR1 is MNHEY and CDR2 is SVGEGT in the germline V gene. V lost 5 bases to trimming and J lost 9 bases, with 12 bases between them. The CDR3, as DNA: TGTGCCAGCAGTGGGGTAACACCGACGCAGTATTTT. Translated: CASSGVTPTQYF.

This clonotype came up many times. The chain has TRBV7-2 and TRBJ1-2; 7 nucleotides align to TRBD1. The J segment lost 0 bases and the V segment lost 5 bases, leaving 6 bases of the junction unmatched. The CDR3 sequence is 15 residues long. CDR1 is SGHTA and CDR2 is FQGNSA in the germline V gene. CDR3 amino acids: CASSLGTATNYGYTF. The CDR3 DNA reads TGTGCCAGCAGCCTTGGGACAGCGACTAACTATGGCTACACCTTC.

In this sample, this clonotype turned up many times. J is TRBJ1-2 and V is TRBV7-2, with D perhaps TRBD1 (6 bases). CDR1 SGHTA and CDR2 FQGNSA come from the germline V gene. Between the trimmed V and J ends, which lost 6 bases and 6 bases, there was a span of 11 bases. This CDR3 is 12 amino acids long. The CDR3 reads CASRTDRNGYTF. CDR3 DNA: TGTGCCAGCAGAACGGACAGAAATGGCTACACCTTC.

The chain couples TRBV20-1 to TRBJ2-7; TRBD2 matches 15 bases. The V gene end was trimmed by 6 bases and the J gene end by 2 bases; junction bases not matched to a gene: 11. The germline gives CDR1 DFQATT, CDR2 SNEGSKA (reference sequence). This CDR3 spans 17 amino acids. The CDR3, as DNA: TGCAGTGCAAAGGGACTAGCGGGGGGCCTCAGTACCTACGAGCAGTACTTC. Translating it yields CSAKGLAGGLSTYEQYF.

A few counts support this clonotype. V gene TRBV20-1 combines with J gene TRBJ1-4; D possibly corresponds to TRBD1 (6 bases). V was trimmed by 3 bases and J by 0 bases, leaving 11 bases between them. This CDR3 is 15 amino acids long. The germline V gene encodes CDR1 DFQATT and CDR2 SNEGSKA (reference sequence). The CDR3 loop reads CSARTGSATNEKLFF. CDR3 DNA: TGCAGTGCTAGGACAGGCTCTGCAACTAATGAAAAACTGTTTTTT.

The genes are TRBV12-3 or TRBV12-4 and TRBJ1-2, with 11 bases lining up with TRBD1. This CDR3 region has 17 residues. With 4 bases clipped from V and 5 bases from J, the junction kept 12 bases outside the gene matches. The CDR3 loop is CASSSYSGTGGGYGYTF. The CDR3 DNA reads TGTGCCAGCAGTTCTTACTCCGGGACAGGGGGAGGTTATGGCTACACCTTC.

The sample holds a few counts of this clonotype. V is TRBV10-3 and J is TRBJ2-1, with 13 bases that match TRBD2. Trimming removed 5 bases from V and 8 bases from J; junction bases left unmatched: 3. Germline V gene lookup returns CDR1 ENHRY and CDR2 SYGVKD. This CDR3 has 14 residues. The CDR3 loop is CAISPGTSGDEQFF. In DNA form, the CDR3 reads TGTGCCATCAGTCCAGGGACTAGCGGGGATGAGCAGTTCTTC.

The table lists this clonotype with many counts. V usage is TRBV28 and J usage is TRBJ2-7; 8 bases match TRBD1. Germline lookup yields CDR1 MDHEN and CDR2 SYDVKM. V was clipped by 7 bases and J by 7 bases; unmatched bases: 12. CDR3 size: 14 residues. The CDR3: CASMLGTGLREQYF. For the CDR3, the DNA is TGTGCCAGCATGCTCGGGACAGGCCTACGGGAGCAGTACTTC.

This clonotype showed up just a few times. The DNA of the CDR3 is TGTGCCAGTAGTCCTCGGGGGATCCTAGCGGGAGGAATTGAGCAGTACTTC. It codes for CASSPRGILAGGIEQYF. The rearrangement links TRBV19 to TRBJ2-7; 11 nucleotides match TRBD2. The V and J ends lost 5 bases and 7 bases, in that order; junction bases with no gene match: 16. The CDR3 is made up of 17 amino acids. Germline CDR1 is LNHDA and CDR2 is SQIVND (reference sequence).